The rows below give T cell receptor beta chains drawn from one sample of a study of cytomegalovirus exposure and HLA in healthy donors. The repertoire was sequenced with immunoSEQ multiplex PCR; TCRdb's copy has only in-frame clones and lacks some. The sample consists of around 150,000 clones, around 80% of them appearing once. Sequenced: PBMCs. These receptors were obtained from a man aged 30 to 39 in good health and CMV-seropositive. Both conserved end residues are part of each CDR3.

>TRBV18|12|TRBJ1-1
CASSSGSTEAFF
>TRBV10-3|15|TRBJ1-6
CAISEGTGHNSPLHF
>TRBV5-4|15|TRBJ1-6
CASSSRDRGDSPLHF
>TRBV7-2|14|TRBJ2-5
CASSPGQGTETQYF
>TRBV28|14|TRBJ2-4
CASSLVAAKNIQYF
>TRBV5-1|12|TRBJ2-3
CASRPNADTQYF
>TRBV9|17|TRBJ2-5
CASSAGTSGGLRETQYF
>TRBV27|12|TRBJ2-5
CASSRDQETQYF
>TRBV6-5|14|TRBJ2-7
CASSTTPGGPEQYF
>TRBV7-9|14|TRBJ2-1
CASSSGQSLSEQFF
>TRBV19|15|TRBJ2-7
CASSIRSDRSYEQYF
>TRBV2|14|TRBJ2-1
CASSLAGGTGEQFF
>TRBV7-6|12|TRBJ2-1
CASSLVGAEQFF
>TRBV5-6|15|TRBJ2-7
CASSSGTGRIYEQYF
>TRBV6-1|16|TRBJ2-1
CASSVQQGSSYNEQFF
>TRBV4-3|15|TRBJ1-5
CASSQDVYSNQPQHF
>TRBV6-5|15|TRBJ1-5
CASSPDTGRNQPQHF
>TRBV29-1|13|TRBJ1-3
CGGSRGNGNTIYF
>TRBV5-1|15|TRBJ1-4
CASSLGGATNEKLFF
>TRBV28|15|TRBJ2-7
CASSLASGGSYEQYF
>TRBV6-5|15|TRBJ1-1
CASRADRGWNTEAFF
>TRBV7-9|15|TRBJ1-1
CASSLGGARNTEAFF
>TRBV9|15|TRBJ2-2
CASSFRSGMGGELFF
>TRBV28|19|TRBJ1-2
CASTIRSWDRPSLGYGYTF
>TRBV27|15|TRBJ2-5
CASSGGGSLRETQYF
>TRBV6-6|15|TRBJ1-1
CASSYSDRGGTEAFF
>TRBV6-6|13|TRBJ1-1
CASSLNRRTEAFF
>TRBV6-5|15|TRBJ2-3
CASNTPGRITDTQYF
>TRBV28|15|TRBJ2-2
CASRGQGAGTGELFF
>TRBV29-1|14|TRBJ2-2
CSVDGTGATGELFF
>TRBV7-6|14|TRBJ2-7
CASSLVQASYEQYF
>TRBV4-1|15|TRBJ1-1
CASSPADQGRTEAFF
>TRBV28|16|TRBJ1-1
CASSFPTGRENTEAFF
>TRBV7-2|15|TRBJ2-7
CASSLGTTETDEQYF